Listed here are 28 T cell receptor beta chains from one sample, sequenced in a study of beta chain features in type 1 diabetes. Expressed TCRB transcripts were sequenced, since all the RNA that had been isolated was reverse transcribed. Sequencing was performed with immunoSEQ multiplex PCR; in TCRdb, only in-frame clones are kept and a portion is missing. The sample yields 630,000 or so clones, 11% to 15% seen once. Study-wide results and limits: Shorter TCRB CDR3s, moderately but significantly so, were found in Type 1 diabetes patients in all four CD4+ subsets.

No antigen has been identified for these receptors. The sequencing input was naive CD4+ T cells from blood. The source is a man in his late teens or twenties with type 1 diabetes.

This clone was seen a handful of times. Other DNA sequences in the sample encode the same CDR3. CDR3 sequence reads: CASSPDGNYGYTF. CDR3 DNA sequence: TGTGCCAGCAGCCCGGACGGAAACTATGGCTACACCTTC. The chain combines TRBV7-9 with TRBJ1-2, with unresolved D. Trimming took 5 bases from V and 2 from J, leaving 9 bases between them. Looked up from germline, CDR1 is SEHNR and CDR2 is FQNEAQ (reference sequence). This CDR3 is 13 amino acids long.

CDR3 coding DNA: TGCGCCAGCAGCCAAGATAGGGGCGGCACAGATACGCAGTATTTT. Protein sequence: CASSQDRGGTDTQYF. The chain uses TRBV4-3 and TRBJ2-3; D is possibly TRBD1 (5 bases). The CDR3 spans 15 residues. The germline gives CDR1 LGHNA, CDR2 YSLEER. Trimming left V 0 bases short and J 1 base short, with 8 bases between.

Details on this clone: This same CDR3 is encoded by further DNA sequences in the sample. This chain links TRBV20-1 with TRBJ1-2; D call uncertain. Per germline, CDR1 DFQATT and CDR2 SNEGSKA (reference sequence). This CDR3 has 10 residues. Trimming removed 6 bases at V and 4 bases at J, with 6 bases between. Here the CDR3 reads CSAGSYGYTF. The CDR3 DNA follows: TGCAGTGCGGGCAGCTATGGCTACACCTTC.

This clone has more than one count but fewer than ten. V gene TRBV18 combines with J gene TRBJ2-7; 9 positions agree with TRBD1. This CDR3 is 15 amino acids long. Trimming cost V 3 bases and J 2 bases; bases outside gene matches: 5. Germline V lookup: CDR1 KGHSH, CDR2 LQKENI. CDR3 loop: CASSPWTGATYEQYF. CDR3 in DNA: TGTGCCAGCTCACCCTGGACAGGGGCTACCTACGAGCAGTACTTC.

This clone was observed a few times. The chain has TRBV14 and TRBJ2-5; TRBD2 is a possible D gene (5 bases). V lost 3 bases to trimming and J lost 5 bases, with 13 bases between them. The germline V gene encodes CDR1 SGHDN and CDR2 FVKESK. The CDR3 spans 14 residues. CDR3 loop: CASSHRPDSETQYF. The DNA of the CDR3 is TGTGCCAGCAGCCACCGACCGGACTCGGAGACCCAGTACTTC.

A few counts support this clone. V usage is TRBV6-5 and J usage is TRBJ2-5; perhaps TRBD2 as D (5 bases). In germline, CDR1 is MNHEY, CDR2 SVGAGI. Trimming shortened V by 2 bases and J by 5 bases, and 9 bases separated the two germline ends. The CDR3 totals 13 residues. For the CDR3, the DNA is TGTGCCAGCAGTTACCCGGGCGGGGAGACCCAGTACTTC. Residues: CASSYPGGETQYF.

The chain couples TRBV7-2 to TRBJ1-1; no clear D. CDR3 length equals 15 residues. Trimming shortened V by 5 bases and J by 0 bases, and 13 bases separated the two germline ends. The germline gives CDR1 SGHTA, CDR2 FQGNSA. Here the CDR3 DNA reads TGTGCCAGCAGCCGGCTTTCGGTCATGAACACTGAAGCTTTCTTT. This encodes CASSRLSVMNTEAFF. Filled out from reference TRBV7-2 and TRBJ1-1, the complete variable domain reads GAGVSQSPSNKVTEKGKDVELRCDPISGHTALYWYRQSLGQGLEFLIYFQGNSAPDKSGLPSDRFSAERTGGSVSTLTIQRTQQEDSAVYLCASSRLSVMNTEAFFGQGTRLTVV.

The CDR3 coding sequence is TGTGCCAGCAGCCAGGGACAGGGGCGAGGTTTGGGCAATCAGCCCCAGCATTTT. It codes for CASSQGQGRGLGNQPQHF. The chain links TRBV4-2 to TRBJ1-5; 10 positions match TRBD1. V lost 3 bases and J lost 2; bases outside the gene matches: 10. The CDR3 consists of 18 residues. Germline loops: CDR1 LGHNA, CDR2 YNFKEQ.

This chain links TRBV6-1 with TRBJ2-7; D might be TRBD2 (6 bases). CDR1 and CDR2 from the germline V gene are MNHNS and SASEGT. V lost 6 bases and J 0 bases, leaving 9 bases between the germline ends. CDR3 length equals 13 residues. The CDR3 spells CASSQGLSYEQYF. The CDR3 region has the DNA TGTGCCAGCAGCCAGGGACTCTCCTACGAGCAGTACTTC.

The sample holds a few counts of this clone. The chain recombines TRBV18 with TRBJ2-7, with D tentatively TRBD1 (7 bases). CDR3 length: 15 amino acids. Germline V gene data show CDR1 as KGHSH and CDR2 as LQKENI. Trimming stripped 3 bases from V and 0 bases from J, with 12 bases between. The CDR3 loop reads CASSPGGGSSYEQYF. CDR3 DNA: TGTGCCAGCTCACCCGGAGGGGGCTCCTCCTACGAGCAGTACTTC. The full variable domain, with the rest looked up from reference TRBV18 and TRBJ2-7, is NAGVMQNPRHLVRRRGQEARLRCSPMKGHSHVYWYRQLPEEGLKFMVYLQKENIIDESGMPKERFSAEFPKEGPSILRIQQVVRGDSAAYFCASSPGGGSSYEQYFGPGTRLTVT.

The table lists this clone with a few counts. The V and J genes are TRBV29-1 and TRBJ2-7; TRBD2 matches at 13 bases. From germline, CDR1 is SQVTM and CDR2 ANQGSEA. The ends lost 7 bases at V and 1 base at J; junction bases unmatched: 7. The CDR3 spans 15 residues. CDR3 bases: TGCAGCGCCTCTGGGACTAGCGGGACGTCCTACGAGCAGTACTTC. Translated, it gives CSASGTSGTSYEQYF.

V usage is TRBV5-1 and J usage is TRBJ1-1, with 9 bases matching TRBD1. This CDR3 has 14 amino acids. Germline V gene lookup returns CDR1 SGHRS and CDR2 YFSETQ. The V and J ends lost 4 bases and 1 base, in that order; junction bases with no gene match: 2. Here the CDR3 reads CASSVDRGNTEAFF. The CDR3 DNA sequence: TGCGCCAGCAGCGTGGACAGGGGGAACACTGAAGCTTTCTTT.

This clone came up a few times. V gene TRBV7-2 combines with J gene TRBJ1-3; D not certain. The germline V gene encodes CDR1 SGHTA and CDR2 FQGNSA. V was pared by 5 bases and J by 4 bases, with 12 bases between. This CDR3 has 14 residues. In nucleotides, the CDR3 is TGTGCCAGCAGCCCCCAGGTCGGCGGAAACACCATATATTTT. As protein: CASSPQVGGNTIYF. Drawing the rest from reference TRBV7-2 and TRBJ1-3, the complete variable domain is GAGVSQSPSNKVTEKGKDVELRCDPISGHTALYWYRQSLGQGLEFLIYFQGNSAPDKSGLPSDRFSAERTGGSVSTLTIQRTQQEDSAVYLCASSPQVGGNTIYFGEGSWLTVV.

The CDR3 bases are TGCAGCGCTGGTTTGGGGGGTCTAAACTATGGCTACACCTTC. The encoded protein is CSAGLGGLNYGYTF. This chain uses TRBV29-1 with TRBJ1-2, with TRBD1 as a possible D gene (5 bases). This CDR3 has 14 amino acids. V was clipped by 7 bases and J by 2 bases, with 17 bases between them. Germline values: CDR1 SQVTM, CDR2 ANQGSEA.

The rearrangement links TRBV30 to TRBJ1-4; D remains ambiguous. V was cut by 5 bases and J by 8 bases, with 6 bases left in between. Germline CDR1 and CDR2: GTSNPN and SVGIG (reference sequence). The CDR3 contains 10 residues. CDR3 protein: CAWFREKLFF. The CDR3 DNA reads as TGTGCCTGGTTTCGCGAAAAACTGTTTTTT.

The chain recombines TRBV11-2 with TRBJ2-7, with D hard to call. Germline loops: CDR1 SGHAT, CDR2 FQNNGV. The CDR3 is made up of 12 amino acids. Trimming left V 4 bases short and J 3 bases short, with 7 bases between. CDR3 protein: CASSSFIYEQYF. The CDR3 DNA follows: TGTGCCAGCAGCTCCTTTATCTACGAGCAGTACTTC.

V is TRBV30 and J is TRBJ2-5; D is unclear. Germline-derived CDR1 and CDR2 are GTSNPN and SVGIG (reference sequence). V gave up 2 bases and J gave up 1 base, with 5 bases separating them. There are 12 residues in the CDR3. CDR3 amino acids: CAWSRAQETQYF. CDR3 nucleotide sequence: TGTGCCTGGAGTAGGGCCCAAGAGACCCAGTACTTC.

The chain carries TRBV9 and TRBJ2-3; D perhaps matches TRBD2 (5 bases). V was clipped by 8 bases and J by 6 bases, with 10 bases between them. Germline CDR1 is SGDLS and CDR2 is YYNGEE. The CDR3 extends over 11 amino acids. The CDR3 nucleotides read TGTGCCAGTCAGCAGCGGGATACGCAGTATTTT. It encodes CASQQRDTQYF.

This clone was counted a few times. The J gene is TRBJ1-1, the V gene TRBV11-2; possible D gene TRBD1, 6 bases. The CDR3 contains 15 residues. The V gene lost 6 bases and the J gene lost 0 bases, with 14 bases spanning the gap. The germline CDR1 and CDR2 sequences are SGHAT and FQNNGV. The CDR3: CASREPGVMNTEAFF. The CDR3 nucleotides are TGTGCCAGCAGGGAACCAGGGGTCATGAACACTGAAGCTTTCTTT.

CDR3 DNA: TGTGCCAGCTCACCGGCCACAGGGTACGAGCAGTACTTC. Translated, it gives CASSPATGYEQYF. The V call is TRBV18, the J call TRBJ2-7, with D maybe TRBD1 (6 bases). The V and J ends lost 3 bases and 4 bases respectively, with 10 bases between them. Germline V gene data show CDR1 as KGHSH and CDR2 as LQKENI. This CDR3 contains 13 residues. The variable domain in full, completed from reference TRBV18 and TRBJ2-7, reads NAGVMQNPRHLVRRRGQEARLRCSPMKGHSHVYWYRQLPEEGLKFMVYLQKENIIDESGMPKERFSAEFPKEGPSILRIQQVVRGDSAAYFCASSPATGYEQYFGPGTRLTVT.

The rearrangement joins TRBV5-1 to TRBJ2-3; D unclear. V lost 0 bases, J lost 1 base, and 15 bases lay in between. Germline V gene data show CDR1 as SGHRS and CDR2 as YFSETQ. This CDR3 is 17 amino acids long. The CDR3 sequence is CASSLAVKNLGTDTQYF. The CDR3 DNA sequence: TGCGCCAGCAGCTTGGCCGTGAAGAATCTAGGCACAGATACGCAGTATTTT.

The V call is TRBV30, the J call TRBJ1-4; tentative D call: TRBD1 (6 bases). CDR1 and CDR2 from the germline V gene are GTSNPN and SVGIG (reference sequence). This CDR3 comprises 14 residues. Deletions cut 7 bases from V and 1 base from J, with 13 bases between. CDR3 region: CASGAQGTNEKLFF. CDR3 nucleotide sequence: TGTGCCTCGGGGGCACAGGGAACTAATGAAAAACTGTTTTTT.

This clone was counted a few times. The rearrangement links TRBV7-9 to TRBJ1-1; tentatively, D is TRBD1 (5 bases). The CDR3 extends over 16 amino acids. V was pared by 0 bases and J by 0 bases, with 11 bases between. CDR1 is SEHNR and CDR2 is FQNEAQ in the germline V gene (reference sequence). Written as DNA, the CDR3 is TGTGCCAGCAGCTTAGCCAGGGAACGGATGAACACTGAAGCTTTCTTT. Amino acids: CASSLARERMNTEAFF.

This clone was seen a handful of times. The chain couples TRBV6-1 to TRBJ1-5; D is unresolved. V was trimmed by 7 bases and J by 7 bases, leaving 14 bases between them. The CDR3 is 13 amino acids. Germline CDR1 and CDR2: MNHNS and SASEGT. The CDR3 DNA sequence: TGTGCCAGCACTCCGAGGGTCGGACAGCCCCAGCATTTT. Protein sequence: CASTPRVGQPQHF.

In DNA form, the CDR3 reads TGTGCCAGCAGTTACTCTTCCCTAGACGAGCAGTACTTC. Its protein is CASSYSSLDEQYF. This sequence joins TRBV6-5 and TRBJ2-7; no reliable D call. Germline V CDR1 and CDR2: MNHEY, SVGAGI. The CDR3 is 13 residues long. V was cut by 0 bases and J by 5 bases, with 8 bases left in between.

This clone was observed a handful of times. The CDR3 reads CAWSVRDTVWFF. In DNA form, the CDR3 reads TGTGCCTGGAGTGTACGAGACACCGTATGGTTCTTC. The chain employs TRBV30 and TRBJ2-1; D call uncertain. The V and J ends lost 0 bases and 15 bases respectively, with 15 bases between them. CDR1 is GTSNPN and CDR2 is SVGIG in the germline V gene (reference sequence). The CDR3 length is 12 residues.

The V call is TRBV18, the J call TRBJ1-1; D unclear. V lost 3 bases, J lost 3 bases, and 14 bases lay in between. This CDR3 contains 15 residues. Germline CDR1 and CDR2: KGHSH and LQKENI. The DNA for the CDR3 is TGTGCCAGCTCACCTTGGGTAACAGAACACACTGAAGCTTTCTTT. Residues: CASSPWVTEHTEAFF.

The chain is built from TRBV5-8 and TRBJ2-3; possibly TRBD2 for D (5 bases). The germline V gene encodes CDR1 SGHTS and CDR2 YDEGEE. V was cut by 4 bases and J by 5 bases, with 14 bases left in between. The CDR3 runs to 14 residues. This chain's CDR3 is CASSARGGGDTQYF. CDR3 coding DNA: TGTGCCAGCAGCGCCCGGGGTGGCGGAGATACGCAGTATTTT.